Shown below are 8 T cell receptor beta chains from a single sample sequenced in a study of breast tumors, draining lymph nodes, adjacent tissues. TCRdb analysed the multiplex PCR reads with MiXCR anew, one entry per CDR3 protein. The sample holds under 110,000 distinct CDR3 sequences, more than 25% seen once. Axillary draining lymph nodes of breast cancer patients supplied the node samples. The sequencing input was axillary lymph node tissue. These receptors all stem from a female donor with breast cancer. Some clones in this sample may be carry-over from other donors' samples.

This clonotype has a count of ten or more. This sequence joins TRBV28 and TRBJ2-2; 12 bases are shared with TRBD2. V was pared by 2 bases and J by 6 bases, with 4 bases of the junction left unmatched. CDR1 MDHEN and CDR2 SYDVKM come from the germline V gene. This CDR3 has 16 residues. CDR3 DNA sequence: TGTGCCAGCAGTTTACCTAGCGGGAGGGCCGCCGGGGAGCTGTTTTTT. Its protein is CASSLPSGRAAGELFF.

This clonotype came up many times. V is TRBV10-2 and J is TRBJ1-4; D gene unclear. CDR3 length: 14 amino acids. Germline V gene data show CDR1 as WSHSY and CDR2 as SAAADI. Trimming cost V 1 base and J 6 bases, with 9 bases left between them. As DNA, the CDR3 is TGCGCCAGCAGTGAGTTTGGAGAGGATGAAAAACTGTTTTTT. Its translation is CASSEFGEDEKLFF.

This clonotype was recorded at least ten times. This chain connects TRBV12-3 or TRBV12-4 to TRBJ1-2; TRBD1 matches 11 bases. The CDR3 length is 14 residues. Germline trimming cut 6 bases from V and 8 bases from J; bases unmatched to any gene: 8. The CDR3: CASRDPGQGGGYTF. As DNA, the CDR3 is TGTGCCAGCAGGGACCCGGGACAGGGGGGCGGCTACACCTTC.

In DNA form, the CDR3 reads TGTGCCAGCAGCCCATACGCCAGAGCGGGTAACTACACCTTC. Translation gives CASSPYARAGNYTF. The chain employs TRBV13 and TRBJ1-2; unclear D gene. CDR1 PRHDT and CDR2 FYEKMQ come from the germline V gene (reference sequence). This CDR3 is 14 amino acids long. Deletions cut 5 bases from V and 10 bases from J, with 20 bases between.

The CDR3 region is CASSQGGPGLNEKLFF. DNA of the CDR3: TGTGCCAGCAGCCAAGGTGGTCCAGGACTTAATGAAAAACTGTTTTTT. This chain links TRBV14 with TRBJ1-4; D not certain. The V gene's germline CDR1 is SGHDN and CDR2 FVKESK. The V gene lost 1 base and the J gene lost 4 bases, with 13 bases spanning the gap. This CDR3 is built from 16 residues.

This clonotype occurred many times. The CDR3 coding sequence is TGCAGTGCTCCCACGGGGCGGAAACCTAGCACAGATACGCAGTATTTT. Its protein product is CSAPTGRKPSTDTQYF. The chain combines TRBV20-1 with TRBJ2-3; possibly TRBD1 or TRBD2 for D (5 bases each). Germline values: CDR1 DFQATT, CDR2 SNEGSKA (reference sequence). Trimming removed 5 bases at V and 0 bases at J, with 18 bases between. The CDR3 sequence is 16 residues long.

This clonotype was counted many times. The chain uses TRBV6-2 or TRBV6-3 and TRBJ1-2, with TRBD1 identical over 8 bases. Trimming took 6 bases from V and 10 from J; bases not matched to a gene: 4. From germline, CDR1 is MNHEY and CDR2 SVGEGT. The CDR3 covers 11 residues. The CDR3 DNA follows: TGTGCCAGCAGGCCAGGGGGCGTCTACACCTTC. It specifies CASRPGGVYTF.

Comment on this clonotype: In this CDR3 the conserved last residue, phenylalanine or tryptophan, is missing, so a read error is likely. V gene TRBV7-2 combines with J gene TRBJ1-6; D unclear. The CDR3 is 14 amino acids. Per germline, CDR1 SGHTA and CDR2 FQGNSA. This CDR3 is CASSLGSVNSPLHS. The CDR3 DNA reads as TGTGCCAGCAGCTTAGGTTCAGTGAATTCGCCCCTCCACTCT.